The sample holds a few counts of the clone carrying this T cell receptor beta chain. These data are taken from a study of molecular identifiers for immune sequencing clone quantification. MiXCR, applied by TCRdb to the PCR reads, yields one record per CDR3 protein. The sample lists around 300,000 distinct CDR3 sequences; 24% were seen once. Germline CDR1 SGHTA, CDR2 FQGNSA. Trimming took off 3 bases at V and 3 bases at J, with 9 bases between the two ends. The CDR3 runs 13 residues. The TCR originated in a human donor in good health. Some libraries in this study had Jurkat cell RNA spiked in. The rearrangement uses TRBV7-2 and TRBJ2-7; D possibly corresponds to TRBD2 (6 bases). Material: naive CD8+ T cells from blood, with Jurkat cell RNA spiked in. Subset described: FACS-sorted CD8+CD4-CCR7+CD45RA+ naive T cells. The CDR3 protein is CASSLGLRYEQYF. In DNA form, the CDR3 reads TGTGCCAGCAGCTTGGGACTCCGCTACGAGCAGTACTTC.